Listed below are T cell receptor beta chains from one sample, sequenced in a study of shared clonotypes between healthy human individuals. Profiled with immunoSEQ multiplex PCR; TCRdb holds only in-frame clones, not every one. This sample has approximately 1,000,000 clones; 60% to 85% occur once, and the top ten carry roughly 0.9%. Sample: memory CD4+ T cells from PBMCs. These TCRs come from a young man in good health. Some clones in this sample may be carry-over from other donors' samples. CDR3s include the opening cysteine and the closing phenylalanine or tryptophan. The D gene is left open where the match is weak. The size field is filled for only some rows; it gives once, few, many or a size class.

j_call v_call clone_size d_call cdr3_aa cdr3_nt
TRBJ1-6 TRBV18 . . CASSLGGGDSPLHF TGTGCCAGCTCACTCGGGGGAGGAGATTCACCCCTCCACTTT
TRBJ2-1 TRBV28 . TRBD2 CASSLASLAGNEQFF TGTGCCAGCAGTCTCGCCTCTCTAGCGGGGAATGAGCAGTTCTTC
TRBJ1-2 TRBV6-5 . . CASSYRTANYGYTF TGTGCCAGCAGTTACCGGACAGCCAACTATGGCTACACCTTC
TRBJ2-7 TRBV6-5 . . CASSYIHEQYF TGTGCCAGCAGTTACATCCACGAGCAGTACTTC
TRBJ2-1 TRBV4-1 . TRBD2 CASSQAGLGFPLYNEQFF TGCGCCAGCAGCCAAGCGGGACTAGGTTTCCCCCTCTACAATGAGCAGTTCTTC
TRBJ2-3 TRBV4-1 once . CASSHGELGTDTQYF TGCGCCAGCAGTCATGGGGAATTGGGCACAGATACGCAGTATTTT
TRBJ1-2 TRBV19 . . CASSWSNLNYGYTF TGTGCCAGTAGTTGGTCGAACCTTAACTATGGCTACACCTTC
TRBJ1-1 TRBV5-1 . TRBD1 CASSLESGGITEAFF TGCGCCAGCAGCTTGGAGTCAGGGGGCATCACTGAAGCTTTCTTT
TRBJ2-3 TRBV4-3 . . CASSQLTSSNTDTQYF TGCGCCAGCAGCCAACTTACTAGCTCTAACACAGATACGCAGTATTTT
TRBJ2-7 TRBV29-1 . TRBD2 CSVREAQGSYGGEQYF TGCAGCGTTCGGGAGGCCCAAGGGAGCTACGGAGGCGAGCAGTACTTC
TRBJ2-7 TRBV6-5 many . CASRSKQGGVYEQYF TGTGCCAGCAGGAGTAAACAGGGAGGGGTCTACGAGCAGTACTTC
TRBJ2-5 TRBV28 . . CASSLSDQETQYF TGTGCCAGCAGTTTGTCGGACCAAGAGACCCAGTACTTC
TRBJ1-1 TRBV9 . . CASSGSRGTEAFF TGTGCCAGCAGCGGGAGTAGGGGCACTGAAGCTTTCTTT
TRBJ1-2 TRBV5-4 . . CASSAPGGALANYGYTF TGTGCCAGCAGCGCGCCTGGGGGGGCCCTAGCTAACTATGGCTACACCTTC
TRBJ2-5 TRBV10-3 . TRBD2 CAISRGSGRVETQYF TGTGCCATCTCTCGGGGAAGCGGGAGGGTGGAGACCCAGTACTTC
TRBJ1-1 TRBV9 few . CASSGGAPGAGTEAFF TGTGCCAGCAGCGGGGGGGCCCCAGGTGCGGGCACTGAAGCTTTCTTT
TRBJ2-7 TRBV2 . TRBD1 CATSQGAHREQYF TGTGCCACCTCACAGGGGGCGCATCGCGAGCAGTACTTC
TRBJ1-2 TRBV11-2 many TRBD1 CASSFLTGGMDGYTF TGTGCCAGCAGCTTTTTGACAGGGGGGATGGATGGCTACACCTTC
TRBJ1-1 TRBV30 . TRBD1 CAWSVGTVYGTEAFF TGTGCCTGGAGTGTGGGGACAGTTTACGGCACTGAAGCTTTCTTT
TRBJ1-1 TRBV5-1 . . CASSSILTGPSNEAFF TGCGCCAGCAGCTCCATATTGACAGGCCCTAGCAATGAAGCTTTCTTT
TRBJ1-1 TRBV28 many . CASSPGGIPEAFF TGTGCCAGCAGCCCCGGAGGAATTCCTGAAGCTTTCTTT
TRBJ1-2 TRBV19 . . CASTRNRGNYGYTF TGTGCCAGTACACGGAATCGGGGCAACTATGGCTACACCTTC
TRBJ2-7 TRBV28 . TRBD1 CASSLRAGGEYEQYF TGTGCCAGCAGTTTAAGGGCAGGGGGCGAGTACGAGCAGTACTTC
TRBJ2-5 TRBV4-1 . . CASSSGTRGSETQYF TGCGCCAGCAGCTCCGGGACAAGGGGGTCAGAGACCCAGTACTTC
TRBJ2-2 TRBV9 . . CASSVASAATGELFF TGTGCCAGCAGCGTAGCTAGCGCCGCCACCGGGGAGCTGTTTTTT
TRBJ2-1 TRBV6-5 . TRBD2 CASSSFSGSSYNEQFF TGTGCCAGCAGTTCCTTCAGCGGGAGCTCCTACAATGAGCAGTTCTTC
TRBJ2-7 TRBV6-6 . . CASRNFDEQYF TGTGCCAGCAGAAATTTCGACGAGCAGTACTTC
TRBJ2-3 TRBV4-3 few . CASSQGGGKTDTQYF TGCGCCAGCAGCCAAGGAGGAGGGAAAACAGATACGCAGTATTTT
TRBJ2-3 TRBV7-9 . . CASSPSRPTQYF TGTGCCAGCAGCCCGTCCAGACCTACGCAGTATTTT
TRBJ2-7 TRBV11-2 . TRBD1 CASSLQGTGGHEQYF TGTGCCAGCAGCTTACAGGGGACAGGGGGCCACGAGCAGTACTTC
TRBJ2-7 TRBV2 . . CASRTGYSYEQYF TGTGCCAGCAGGACAGGTTACTCCTACGAGCAGTACTTC
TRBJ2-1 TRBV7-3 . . CASSHQGRFNEQFF TGTGCCAGCTCCCATCAGGGGCGCTTCAATGAGCAGTTCTTC
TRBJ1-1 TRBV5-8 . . CASSLGPANTEAFF TGTGCCAGCAGCTTGGGGCCGGCGAACACTGAAGCTTTCTTT
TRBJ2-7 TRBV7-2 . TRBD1 CASSFSAGGSYEQYF TGTGCCAGCAGCTTTTCGGCAGGGGGCTCCTACGAGCAGTACTTC
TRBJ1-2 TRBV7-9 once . CASSLATSSRTF TGTGCCAGCAGCTTAGCGACAAGTAGTCGGACCTTC
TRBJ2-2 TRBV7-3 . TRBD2 CASSLTSGSNTGELFF TGTGCCAGCAGCTTAACGAGCGGGAGCAACACCGGGGAGCTGTTTTTT
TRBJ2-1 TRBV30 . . CAWSVGVYNEQFF TGTGCCTGGAGTGTAGGGGTCTACAATGAGCAGTTCTTC
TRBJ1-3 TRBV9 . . CASSAATAGNTIYF TGTGCCAGCAGCGCAGCCACAGCAGGAAACACCATATATTTT
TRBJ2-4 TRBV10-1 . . CASRTGAKNIQYF TGCGCCAGTCGGACCGGGGCCAAAAACATTCAGTACTTC
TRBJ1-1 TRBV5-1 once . CASSRGQTGLGGYDTEAFF TGCGCCAGCAGCCGGGGTCAGACAGGCCTAGGAGGGTATGACACTGAAGCTTTCTTT
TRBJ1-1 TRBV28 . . CASSFPGGGGAFF TGTGCCAGCAGTTTCCCCGGGGGAGGAGGAGCTTTCTTT
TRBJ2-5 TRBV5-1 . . CASSPVVQETQYF TGCGCCAGCAGCCCGGTTGTCCAAGAGACCCAGTACTTC